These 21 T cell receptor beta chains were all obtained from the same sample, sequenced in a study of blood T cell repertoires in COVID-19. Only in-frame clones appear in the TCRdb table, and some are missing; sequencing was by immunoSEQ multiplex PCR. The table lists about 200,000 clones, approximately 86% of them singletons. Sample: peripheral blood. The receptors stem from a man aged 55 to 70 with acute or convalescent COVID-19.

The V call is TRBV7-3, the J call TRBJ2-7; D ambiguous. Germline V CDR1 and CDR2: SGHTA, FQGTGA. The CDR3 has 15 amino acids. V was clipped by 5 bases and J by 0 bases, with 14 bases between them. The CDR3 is CASSLSDTSSYEQYF. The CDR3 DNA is TGTGCCAGCAGCCTATCAGACACCAGCTCCTACGAGCAGTACTTC. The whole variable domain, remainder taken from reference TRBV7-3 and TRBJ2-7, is GAGVSQTPSNKVTEKGKYVELRCDPISGHTALYWYRQSLGQGPEFLIYFQGTGAADDSGLPNDRFFAVRPEGSVSTLKIQRTERGDSAVYLCASSLSDTSSYEQYFGPGTRLTVT.

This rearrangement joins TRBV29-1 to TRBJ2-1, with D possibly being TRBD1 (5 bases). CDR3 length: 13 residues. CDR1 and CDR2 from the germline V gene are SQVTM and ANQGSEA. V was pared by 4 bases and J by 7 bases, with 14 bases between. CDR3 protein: CSVVLGRGNEQFF. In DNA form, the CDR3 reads TGCAGCGTTGTTTTAGGTAGGGGTAATGAGCAGTTCTTC.

DNA for the CDR3: TGTGCCAGCAGCCAGGACAGGGCGAATGGCTACACCTTC. This sequence encodes CASSQDRANGYTF. The gene calls are TRBV7-8 and TRBJ1-2, with 8 bases aligning to TRBD1. CDR3 length: 13 amino acids. V dropped 5 bases and J dropped 6; count of bases not matched to a gene: 5. Germline loops: CDR1 SGHVS, CDR2 FQNEAQ. Based on the CDR3 plus reference TRBV7-8 and TRBJ1-2, the full variable domain is GAGVSQSPRYKVAKRGQDVALRCDPISGHVSLFWYQQALGQGPEFLTYFQNEAQLDKSGLPSDRFFAERPEGSVSTLKIQRTQQEDSAVYLCASSQDRANGYTFGSGTRLTVV.

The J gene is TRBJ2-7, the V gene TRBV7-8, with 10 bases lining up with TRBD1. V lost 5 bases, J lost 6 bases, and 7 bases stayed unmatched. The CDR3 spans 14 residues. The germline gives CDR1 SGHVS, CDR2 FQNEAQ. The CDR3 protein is CASSPGDRGGEQYF. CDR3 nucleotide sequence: TGTGCCAGCAGCCCAGGGGACAGGGGAGGCGAGCAGTACTTC.

The CDR3 protein is CASSASLQGGYTF. CDR3 DNA sequence: TGTGCCAGCAGCGCATCCCTCCAGGGTGGCTACACCTTC. J is TRBJ1-2 and V is TRBV7-9, with D perhaps matching TRBD1 (5 bases). CDR3 size: 13 residues. V lost 5 bases, J lost 7 bases, and 14 bases lay in between. The V gene's germline CDR1 is SEHNR and CDR2 FQNEAQ (reference sequence).

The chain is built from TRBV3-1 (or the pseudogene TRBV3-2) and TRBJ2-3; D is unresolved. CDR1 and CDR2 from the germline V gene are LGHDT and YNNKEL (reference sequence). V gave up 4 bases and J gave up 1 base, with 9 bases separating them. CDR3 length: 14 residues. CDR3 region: CASSPLAGTDTQYF. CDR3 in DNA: TGTGCCAGCAGCCCCCTGGCGGGCACAGATACGCAGTATTTT.

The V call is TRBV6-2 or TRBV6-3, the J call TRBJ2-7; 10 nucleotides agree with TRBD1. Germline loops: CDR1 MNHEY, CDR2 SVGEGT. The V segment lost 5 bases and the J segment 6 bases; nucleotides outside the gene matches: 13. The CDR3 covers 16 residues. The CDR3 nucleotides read TGTGCCAGCAGTCAGGGACAGGGGTCCCGGGAGGGCGAGCAGTACTTC. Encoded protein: CASSQGQGSREGEQYF.

CDR3 sequence reads: CASSDRGDPYEQYF. CDR3 DNA sequence: TGTGCCAGCAGCGACAGAGGAGACCCCTACGAGCAGTACTTC. This chain joins TRBV5-4 and TRBJ2-7; D is perhaps TRBD1 (5 bases). The CDR3 runs 14 residues. Germline V gene lookup returns CDR1 SGHNT and CDR2 YYREEE (reference sequence). V dropped 4 bases and J dropped 2 bases, with 13 bases sitting between them.

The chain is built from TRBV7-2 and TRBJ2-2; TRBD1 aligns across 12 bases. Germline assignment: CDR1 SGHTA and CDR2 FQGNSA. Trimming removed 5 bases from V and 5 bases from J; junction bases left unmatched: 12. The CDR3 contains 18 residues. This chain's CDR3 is CASSARDRGRVRTGELFF. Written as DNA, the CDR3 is TGTGCCAGCAGCGCACGGGACAGGGGGCGAGTGAGGACCGGGGAGCTGTTTTTT.

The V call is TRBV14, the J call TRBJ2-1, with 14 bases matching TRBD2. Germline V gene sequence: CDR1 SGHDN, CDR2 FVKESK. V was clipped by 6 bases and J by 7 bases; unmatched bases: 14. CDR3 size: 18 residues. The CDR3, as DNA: TGTGCCAGCAGTCTCGCCCCGGGACTAGCGGGGGTGTGGAATGAGCAGTTCTTC. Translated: CASSLAPGLAGVWNEQFF.

For the CDR3, the DNA is TGTGCCAGCAGCGACTACCCGGGACAGGGTCCCCACGAGCAGTACTTC. This sequence encodes CASSDYPGQGPHEQYF. The chain links TRBV9 to TRBJ2-7; 9 nucleotides line up with TRBD1. The ends lost 3 bases at V and 5 bases at J; junction bases unmatched: 12. The V gene's germline CDR1 is SGDLS and CDR2 YYNGEE. The CDR3 loop spans 16 amino acids. The variable domain in full, completed from reference TRBV9 and TRBJ2-7, reads DSGVTQTPKHLITATGQRVTLRCSPRSGDLSVYWYQQSLDQGLQFLIQYYNGEERAKGNILERFSAQQFPDLHSELNLSSLELGDSALYFCASSDYPGQGPHEQYFGPGTRLTVT.

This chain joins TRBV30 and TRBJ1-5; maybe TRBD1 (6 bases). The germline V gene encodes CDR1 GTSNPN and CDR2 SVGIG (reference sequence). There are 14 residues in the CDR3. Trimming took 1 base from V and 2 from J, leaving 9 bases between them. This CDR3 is CAWSGTAGNQPQHF. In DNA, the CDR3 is TGTGCCTGGAGTGGGACAGCAGGCAATCAGCCCCAGCATTTT.

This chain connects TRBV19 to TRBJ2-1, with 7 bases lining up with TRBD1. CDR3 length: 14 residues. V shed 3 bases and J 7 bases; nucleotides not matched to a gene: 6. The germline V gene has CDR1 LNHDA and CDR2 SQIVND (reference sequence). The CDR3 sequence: CASSIRDSKNEQFF. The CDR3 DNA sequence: TGTGCCAGTAGTATCCGGGACAGCAAAAATGAGCAGTTCTTC.

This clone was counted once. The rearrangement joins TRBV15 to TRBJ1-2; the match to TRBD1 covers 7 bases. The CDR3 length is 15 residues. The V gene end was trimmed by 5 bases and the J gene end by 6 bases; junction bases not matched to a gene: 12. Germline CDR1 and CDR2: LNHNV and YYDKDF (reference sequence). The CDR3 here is CATSVLDRIGHGYTF. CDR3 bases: TGTGCCACCAGCGTGTTGGACAGGATAGGCCATGGCTACACCTTC.

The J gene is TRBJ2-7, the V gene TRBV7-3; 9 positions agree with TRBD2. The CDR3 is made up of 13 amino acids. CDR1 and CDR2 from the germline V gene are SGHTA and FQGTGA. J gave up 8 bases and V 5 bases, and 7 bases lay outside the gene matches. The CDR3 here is CASSPLGTSKQYF. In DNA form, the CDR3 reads TGTGCCAGCAGCCCACTGGGGACTAGCAAGCAGTACTTC.

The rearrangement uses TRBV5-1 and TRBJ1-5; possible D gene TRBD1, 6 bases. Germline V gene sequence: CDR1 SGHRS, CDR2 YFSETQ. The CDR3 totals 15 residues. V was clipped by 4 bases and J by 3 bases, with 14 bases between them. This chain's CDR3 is CASSVVAGANQPQHF. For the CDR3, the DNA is TGCGCCAGCAGCGTTGTCGCAGGGGCCAATCAGCCCCAGCATTTT.

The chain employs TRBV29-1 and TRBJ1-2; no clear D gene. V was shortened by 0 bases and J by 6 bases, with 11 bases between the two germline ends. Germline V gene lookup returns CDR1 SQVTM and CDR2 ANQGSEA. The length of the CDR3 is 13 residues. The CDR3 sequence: CSVEDRRRDGYTF. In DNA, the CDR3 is TGCAGCGTTGAAGATCGCAGGAGGGATGGCTACACCTTC.

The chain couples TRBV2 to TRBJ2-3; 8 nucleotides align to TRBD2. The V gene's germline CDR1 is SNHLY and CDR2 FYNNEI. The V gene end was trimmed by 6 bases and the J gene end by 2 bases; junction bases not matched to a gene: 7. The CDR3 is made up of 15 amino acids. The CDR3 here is CASSSQRGPTDTQYF. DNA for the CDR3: TGTGCCAGCAGCTCGCAGCGGGGGCCCACAGATACGCAGTATTTT.

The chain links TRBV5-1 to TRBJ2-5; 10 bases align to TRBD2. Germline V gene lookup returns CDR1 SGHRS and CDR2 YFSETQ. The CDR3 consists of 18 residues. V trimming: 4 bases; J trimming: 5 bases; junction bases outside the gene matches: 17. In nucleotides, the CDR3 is TGCGCCAGCAGCCCTGGGGAGCGGGGGGGCCTTCGGGAGGAGACCCAGTACTTC. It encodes CASSPGERGGLREETQYF.

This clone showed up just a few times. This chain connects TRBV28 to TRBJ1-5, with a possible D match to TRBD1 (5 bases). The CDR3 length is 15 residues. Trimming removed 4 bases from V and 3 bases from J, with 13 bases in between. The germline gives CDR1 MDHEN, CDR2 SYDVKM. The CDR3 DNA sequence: TGTGCCAGCAGTTCCATCAACAGGAACAATCAGCCCCAGCATTTT. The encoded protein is CASSSINRNNQPQHF.

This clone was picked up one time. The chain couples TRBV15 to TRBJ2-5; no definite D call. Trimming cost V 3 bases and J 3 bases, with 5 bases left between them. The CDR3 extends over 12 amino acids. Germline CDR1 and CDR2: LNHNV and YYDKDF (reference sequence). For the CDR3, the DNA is TGTGCCACCAGCAGCCCCGAAGAGACCCAGTACTTC. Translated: CATSSPEETQYF.